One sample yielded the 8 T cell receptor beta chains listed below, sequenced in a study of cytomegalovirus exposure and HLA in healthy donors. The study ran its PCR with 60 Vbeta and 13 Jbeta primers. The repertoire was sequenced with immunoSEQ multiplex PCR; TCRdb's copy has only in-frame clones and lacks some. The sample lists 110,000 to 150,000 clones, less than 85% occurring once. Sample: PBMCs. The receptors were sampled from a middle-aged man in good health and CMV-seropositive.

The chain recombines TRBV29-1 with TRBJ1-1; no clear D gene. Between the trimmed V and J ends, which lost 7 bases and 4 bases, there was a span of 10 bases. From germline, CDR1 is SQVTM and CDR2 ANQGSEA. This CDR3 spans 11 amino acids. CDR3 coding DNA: TGCAGCGCATTCCCCCCCACTGAAGCTTTCTTT. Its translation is CSAFPPTEAFF.

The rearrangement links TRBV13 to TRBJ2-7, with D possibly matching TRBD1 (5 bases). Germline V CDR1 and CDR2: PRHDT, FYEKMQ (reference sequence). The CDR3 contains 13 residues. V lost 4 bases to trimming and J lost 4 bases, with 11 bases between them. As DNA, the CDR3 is TGTGCCAGCAGCTCGTGGGGCCAGTACGAGCAGTACTTC. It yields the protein CASSSWGQYEQYF.

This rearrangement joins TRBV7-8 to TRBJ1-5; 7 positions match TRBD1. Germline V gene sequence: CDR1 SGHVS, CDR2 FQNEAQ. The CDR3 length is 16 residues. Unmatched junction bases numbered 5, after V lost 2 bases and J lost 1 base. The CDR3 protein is CASSLSLGGSNQPQHF. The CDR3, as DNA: TGTGCCAGCAGCTTATCGTTAGGGGGCAGCAATCAGCCCCAGCATTTT. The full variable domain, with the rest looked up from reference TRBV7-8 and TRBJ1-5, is GAGVSQSPRYKVAKRGQDVALRCDPISGHVSLFWYQQALGQGPEFLTYFQNEAQLDKSGLPSDRFFAERPEGSVSTLKIQRTQQEDSAVYLCASSLSLGGSNQPQHFGDGTRLSIL.

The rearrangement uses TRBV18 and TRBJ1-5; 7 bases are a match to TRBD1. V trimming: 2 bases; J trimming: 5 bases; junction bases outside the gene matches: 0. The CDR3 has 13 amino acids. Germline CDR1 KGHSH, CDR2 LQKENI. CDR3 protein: CASSPTGDQPQHF. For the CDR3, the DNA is TGTGCCAGCTCACCAACAGGGGATCAGCCCCAGCATTTT.

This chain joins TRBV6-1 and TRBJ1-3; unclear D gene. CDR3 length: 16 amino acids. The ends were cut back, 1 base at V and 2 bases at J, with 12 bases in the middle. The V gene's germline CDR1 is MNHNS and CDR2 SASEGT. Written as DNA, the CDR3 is TGTGCCAGCAGTGAAGACCATACTGCCGCTGGAAACACCATATATTTT. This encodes CASSEDHTAAGNTIYF.

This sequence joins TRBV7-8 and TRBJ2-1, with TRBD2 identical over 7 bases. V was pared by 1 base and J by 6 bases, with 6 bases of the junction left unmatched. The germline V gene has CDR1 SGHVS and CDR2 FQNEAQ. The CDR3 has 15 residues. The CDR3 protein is CASSLELPGGNEQFF. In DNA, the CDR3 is TGTGCCAGCAGCTTAGAACTCCCGGGGGGCAATGAGCAGTTCTTC.

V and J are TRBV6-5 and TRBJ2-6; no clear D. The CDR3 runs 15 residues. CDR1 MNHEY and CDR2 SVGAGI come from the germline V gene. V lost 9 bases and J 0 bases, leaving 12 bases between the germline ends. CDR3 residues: CASRRGSSGANVLTF. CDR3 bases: TGTGCCAGTCGGCGAGGCTCCTCTGGGGCCAACGTCCTGACTTTC.

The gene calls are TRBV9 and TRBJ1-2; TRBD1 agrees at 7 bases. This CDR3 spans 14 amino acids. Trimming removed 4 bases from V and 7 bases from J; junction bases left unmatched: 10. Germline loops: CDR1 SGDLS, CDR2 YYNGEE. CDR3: CASSTRQGSGGYTF. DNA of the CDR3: TGTGCCAGCAGCACTCGACAGGGATCAGGTGGCTACACCTTC.